These T cell receptor beta chains were read from a single sample in a study of cytomegalovirus exposure and HLA in healthy donors. This table comes from immunoSEQ multiplex PCR, and its TCRdb copy is limited to in-frame clones, with some not included. Among 150,000 to 200,000 clones listed, around 80% were seen once. The sequenced sample consisted of PBMCs. The receptors here all came from a male donor in good health and CMV-seronegative. The CDR3 runs from the conserved cysteine through the conserved F or W. Each record gives: D gene, clone size, V gene, J gene, CDR3 DNA, CDR3 protein. A D gene is named only where the DNA matches it firmly. The listing skips clone size in some rows; elsewhere it reads once, few, many or a size class.

D: TRBD2; size: -; V: TRBV13; J: TRBJ2-3; DNA: TGTGCCAGCAGCGGGACTAGCGGGGGGGCCCAAGATACGCAGTATTTT; CDR3: CASSGTSGGAQDTQYF
D: TRBD1; size: -; V: TRBV10-3; J: TRBJ2-7; DNA: TGTGCCACCAGTGGGACAGGGGGCTTCTACGAGCAGTACTTC; CDR3: CATSGTGGFYEQYF
D: -; size: -; V: TRBV20-1; J: TRBJ2-5; DNA: TGCAGTGCAAGTCTAGAAGAGACCCAGTACTTC; CDR3: CSASLEETQYF
D: TRBD2; size: -; V: TRBV19; J: TRBJ2-1; DNA: TGTGCCAGTAGTACAAATGGGGTACTAGCGGGGGAGTACAATGAGCAGTTCTTC; CDR3: CASSTNGVLAGEYNEQFF
D: -; size: -; V: TRBV11-2; J: TRBJ2-5; DNA: TGTGCCAGCAGCATAGGGAGCGGAACAGAGACCCAGTACTTC; CDR3: CASSIGSGTETQYF
D: TRBD2; size: -; V: TRBV6-5; J: TRBJ2-1; DNA: TGTGCCAGCAGTACAACTAGCGGGGCCAATGAGCAGTTCTTC; CDR3: CASSTTSGANEQFF
D: TRBD2; size: few; V: TRBV10-3; J: TRBJ2-5; DNA: TGTGCCATCAGTGACCCCGGGACTAGCGGTAGGGAGACCCAGTACTTC; CDR3: CAISDPGTSGRETQYF
D: -; size: few; V: TRBV5-1; J: TRBJ1-2; DNA: TGCGCCAGCGGCCCCCTTCACTATGGCTACACCTTC; CDR3: CASGPLHYGYTF
D: -; size: -; V: TRBV5-4; J: TRBJ2-5; DNA: TGTGCCAGCACCGACAGGCTCCAGGAGACCCAGTACTTC; CDR3: CASTDRLQETQYF
D: TRBD2; size: once; V: TRBV5-1; J: TRBJ2-1; DNA: TGCGCCAGCAGCTTTATAGCGGGAGCGAACAATGAGCAGTTCTTC; CDR3: CASSFIAGANNEQFF
D: -; size: -; V: TRBV18; J: TRBJ1-3; DNA: TGTGCCAGCTCTCCGGGGAGCTCTGGAAACACCATATATTTT; CDR3: CASSPGSSGNTIYF
D: -; size: -; V: TRBV7-2; J: TRBJ2-7; DNA: TGTGCCAGCAGCTTATCCCCCACCTACGAGCAGTACTTC; CDR3: CASSLSPTYEQYF
D: -; size: -; V: TRBV6-1; J: TRBJ1-5; DNA: TGTGCCAGCAGTGAAGGGGGGGAAAGCAATCAGCCCCAGCATTTT; CDR3: CASSEGGESNQPQHF
D: TRBD1; size: -; V: TRBV6-6; J: TRBJ2-7; DNA: TGTGCCAGCAGTTACTCTGGACAGGGGTCTTCCTACGAGCAGTACTTC; CDR3: CASSYSGQGSSYEQYF
D: -; size: few; V: TRBV9; J: TRBJ2-1; DNA: TGTGCCAGCAGCGTAGAGGGGGACCCGTACAATGAGCAGTTCTTC; CDR3: CASSVEGDPYNEQFF
D: TRBD1; size: -; V: TRBV29-1; J: TRBJ2-3; DNA: TGCAGCTCGGGCGGACAGGATCTAACAGATACGCAGTATTTT; CDR3: CSSGGQDLTDTQYF
D: -; size: -; V: TRBV29-1; J: TRBJ1-2; DNA: TGCAGCGCCCTGACGGACACATTTAACTATGGCTACACCTTC; CDR3: CSALTDTFNYGYTF
D: TRBD1; size: -; V: TRBV30; J: TRBJ1-2; DNA: TGTGCCTGGGCCGGGACAGGGGGTCTTCACTATGGCTACCCCTTC; CDR3: CAWAGTGGLHYGYPF
D: -; size: -; V: TRBV5-4; J: TRBJ1-4; DNA: TGTGCCAGCAGCTTGGCTAGCGGCAGGTTCGATCGAAAACTGTTTTTT; CDR3: CASSLASGRFDRKLFF
D: TRBD2; size: -; V: TRBV7-7; J: TRBJ2-1; DNA: TGTGCTAGCAGCTTGGGACTAGCGGGATACAATGAGCAGTTCTTC; CDR3: CASSLGLAGYNEQFF
D: -; size: -; V: TRBV11-3; J: TRBJ2-7; DNA: TGTGCCAGCAGCTCGGGAGGGGGCAGCTCCTACGAGCAGTACTTC; CDR3: CASSSGGGSSYEQYF
D: -; size: -; V: TRBV30; J: TRBJ2-6; DNA: TGTGCCTGGAGTGTACCCGACAGGAGTCTCTCTGGGGCCAACGTCCTGACTTTC; CDR3: CAWSVPDRSLSGANVLTF
D: TRBD2; size: once; V: TRBV9; J: TRBJ2-1; DNA: TGTGCCAGCAGCGTAGGGACTAGCGCATACAATGAGCAGTTCTTC; CDR3: CASSVGTSAYNEQFF
D: TRBD2; size: -; V: TRBV11-2; J: TRBJ2-3; DNA: TGTGCCAGCTGCGGGGGGATATACACAGATACGCAGTATTTT; CDR3: CASCGGIYTDTQYF
D: -; size: -; V: TRBV7-2; J: TRBJ2-7; DNA: TGTGCCAGGAGGGCGGCCTACGAGCAGTACTTC; CDR3: CARRAAYEQYF
D: -; size: -; V: TRBV28; J: TRBJ2-7; DNA: TGTGCCAGCACCCTGGGAAGGGGCGAGCAGTACTTC; CDR3: CASTLGRGEQYF
D: -; size: once; V: TRBV7-2; J: TRBJ2-5; DNA: TGTGCCAGCAGCTCACGGGGGCAAGAGACCCAGTACTTC; CDR3: CASSSRGQETQYF
D: -; size: -; V: TRBV11-2; J: TRBJ1-4; DNA: TGTGCCAGCAGCCCCATATCAAGGGACAATGCTAAAAAACTGTTTTTT; CDR3: CASSPISRDNAKKLFF
D: TRBD1; size: few; V: TRBV4-1; J: TRBJ2-7; DNA: TGCGCCAGCAGCCATCTGACAGGGAGAGCCTACGAGCAGTACTTC; CDR3: CASSHLTGRAYEQYF
D: TRBD2; size: -; V: TRBV7-2; J: TRBJ2-7; DNA: TGTGCCAGCAGCTTCCCTCTAGCGGGCCTCACCTACGAGCAGTACTTC; CDR3: CASSFPLAGLTYEQYF
D: -; size: few; V: TRBV30; J: TRBJ1-3; DNA: TGTGCCTGGACAATCGGCTCTGGAAACACCATATATTTT; CDR3: CAWTIGSGNTIYF
D: -; size: -; V: TRBV12-2; J: TRBJ2-6; DNA: TGTGCAAGTCGCTTAGTGTGGGGCAGCCGATCCTCTGGGGCCAACGTCCTGACTTTC; CDR3: CASRLVWGSRSSGANVLTF
D: -; size: -; V: TRBV6-5; J: TRBJ1-1; DNA: TGTGCCAGCAGCCCCTCGCAAGGAGGTAGCACTGAAGCTTTCTTT; CDR3: CASSPSQGGSTEAFF
D: -; size: once; V: TRBV12-5; J: TRBJ2-3; DNA: TGTGCTAGTGGTTTGGACACGTTAGATACGCAGTATTTT; CDR3: CASGLDTLDTQYF
D: TRBD2; size: -; V: TRBV6-6; J: TRBJ2-7; DNA: TGTGCCAGCAGTTCCCCGCGGGAGATTCCCGAGCAGTACTTC; CDR3: CASSSPREIPEQYF
D: TRBD1; size: -; V: TRBV14; J: TRBJ2-7; DNA: TGTGCCAGCAGCCAAGATCTTCGCGACAGGGGCAATCGTAGCTCCTACGAGCAGTACTTC; CDR3: CASSQDLRDRGNRSSYEQYF
D: TRBD1; size: -; V: TRBV29-1; J: TRBJ2-7; DNA: TGCAGCGTAATGACAGGGTCATCCTACGAGCAGTACTTC; CDR3: CSVMTGSSYEQYF
D: TRBD2; size: -; V: TRBV5-4; J: TRBJ2-7; DNA: TGTGCCAGCAGCAGGGACTATTCTTCTGACGAGCAGTACTTC; CDR3: CASSRDYSSDEQYF
D: TRBD1; size: -; V: TRBV27; J: TRBJ1-2; DNA: TGTGCCAGCAGTCCGCGGGGGACAGGGGGCGCCGAAGGCTACACCTTC; CDR3: CASSPRGTGGAEGYTF
D: TRBD1; size: -; V: TRBV6-5; J: TRBJ1-2; DNA: TGTGCCAGCAGTTACGCGGGACAGGGGGTGTATGGCTACACCTTC; CDR3: CASSYAGQGVYGYTF
D: -; size: -; V: TRBV9; J: TRBJ1-3; DNA: TGTGCCAGCAGCCCCCGGACTTATAGGCCCACCATATATTTT; CDR3: CASSPRTYRPTIYF
D: TRBD2; size: few; V: TRBV5-4; J: TRBJ2-5; DNA: TGTGCCAGCAGCCCCCGGACTAGCGGGAGAACGGAGACCCAGTACTTC; CDR3: CASSPRTSGRTETQYF
D: -; size: -; V: TRBV9; J: TRBJ1-2; DNA: TGTGCCAGCAGCGTAACAGGTGGTGGCTACACCTTC; CDR3: CASSVTGGGYTF
D: TRBD1; size: -; V: TRBV6-4; J: TRBJ1-1; DNA: TGTGCCAGCAGTGACTCCGGGACAGGGAACACTGAAGCTTTCTTT; CDR3: CASSDSGTGNTEAFF
D: -; size: few; V: TRBV6-1; J: TRBJ1-1; DNA: TGTGCCAGCAGTGAATGGCGGAGGAACACTGAAGCTTTCTTT; CDR3: CASSEWRRNTEAFF
D: -; size: -; V: TRBV9; J: TRBJ2-5; DNA: TGTGCCAGCAGCGTAGGGAGCTGGGAGACCCAGTACTTC; CDR3: CASSVGSWETQYF
D: TRBD2; size: -; V: TRBV28; J: TRBJ2-3; DNA: TGTGCCAGCAGGGGGGGACTAGCGGGAGCCTCAGATACGCAGTATTTT; CDR3: CASRGGLAGASDTQYF